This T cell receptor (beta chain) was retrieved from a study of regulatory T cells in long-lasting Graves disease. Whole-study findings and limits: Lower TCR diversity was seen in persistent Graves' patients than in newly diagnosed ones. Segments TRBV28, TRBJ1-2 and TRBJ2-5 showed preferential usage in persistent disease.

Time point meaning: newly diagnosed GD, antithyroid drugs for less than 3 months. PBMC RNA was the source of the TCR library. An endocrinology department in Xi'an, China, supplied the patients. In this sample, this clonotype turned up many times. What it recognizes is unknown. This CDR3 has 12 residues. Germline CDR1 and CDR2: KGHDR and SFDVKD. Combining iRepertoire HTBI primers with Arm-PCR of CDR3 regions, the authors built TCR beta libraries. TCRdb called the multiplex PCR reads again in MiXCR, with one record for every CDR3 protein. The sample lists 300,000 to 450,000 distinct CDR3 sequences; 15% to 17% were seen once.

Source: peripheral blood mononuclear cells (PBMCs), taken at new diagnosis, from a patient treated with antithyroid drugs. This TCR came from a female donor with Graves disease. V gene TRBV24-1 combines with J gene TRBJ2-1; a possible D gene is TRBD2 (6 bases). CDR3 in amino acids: CATGEGITEQFF. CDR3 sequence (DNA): TGTGCAACGGGAGAGGGTATCACTGAGCAGTTCTTC.